The clone carrying this T cell receptor (beta chain) was seen more than once but under ten times. Its target is unknown. Described treatment: 15 to 20 received Ad26.COV2.S at low or high dose, single or two shots; about 5 received placebo; per-sample allocation not given. It was on day 63 after the first vaccine or placebo injection that samples were taken. Based in Boston, the donor was an adult of 18-55 years. The table came from immunoSEQ multiplex PCR; TCRdb's copy has only in-frame clones and leaves some out. The table shows 300,000 to 400,000 clones, with 75% to 90% occurring only once. This entry is derived from a study of Ad26.COV2.S vaccination and SARS-CoV-2 variants. About the study: Administration of Ad26.COV2.S was intramuscular, either once or twice 56 days apart. Study-wide points: Reports say spike-specific CD8+ and CD4+ T cell responses covered substantial breadth after vaccination.

The length of the CDR3 is 14 residues. Germline V CDR1 and CDR2: MGHRA, YSYEKL. V dropped 1 base and J dropped 7 bases, with 11 bases sitting between them. The V and J genes are TRBV4-1 and TRBJ1-5; D perhaps matches TRBD1 (5 bases). Sequenced material: peripheral blood, taken in a trial of Ad26.COV2.S vaccine versus placebo. The sequence was obtained from a person between 18 and 65 years old who received the Ad26.COV2.S COVID-19 vaccine or a placebo. The CDR3 bases are TGCGCCAGCAGCCAAGTGGGGGGGAGCCAGCCCCAGCATTTT. It encodes CASSQVGGSQPQHF.